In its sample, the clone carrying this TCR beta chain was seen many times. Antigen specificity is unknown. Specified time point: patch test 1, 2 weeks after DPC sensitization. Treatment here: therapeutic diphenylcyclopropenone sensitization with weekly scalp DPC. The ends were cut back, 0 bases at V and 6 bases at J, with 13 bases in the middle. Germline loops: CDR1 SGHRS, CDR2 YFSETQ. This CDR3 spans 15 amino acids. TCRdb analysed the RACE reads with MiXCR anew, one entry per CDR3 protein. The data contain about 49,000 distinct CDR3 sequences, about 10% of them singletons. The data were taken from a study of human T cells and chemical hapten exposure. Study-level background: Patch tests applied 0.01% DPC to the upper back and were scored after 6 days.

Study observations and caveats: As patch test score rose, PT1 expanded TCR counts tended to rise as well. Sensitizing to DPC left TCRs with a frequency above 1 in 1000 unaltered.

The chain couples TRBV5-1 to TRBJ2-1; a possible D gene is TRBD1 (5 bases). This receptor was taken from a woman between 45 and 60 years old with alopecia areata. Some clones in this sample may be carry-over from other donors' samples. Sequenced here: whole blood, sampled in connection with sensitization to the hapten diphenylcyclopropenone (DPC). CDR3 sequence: CASSLEGARSNEQFF. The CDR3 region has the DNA TGCGCCAGCAGCTTGGAAGGGGCCCGGTCCAATGAGCAGTTCTTC.